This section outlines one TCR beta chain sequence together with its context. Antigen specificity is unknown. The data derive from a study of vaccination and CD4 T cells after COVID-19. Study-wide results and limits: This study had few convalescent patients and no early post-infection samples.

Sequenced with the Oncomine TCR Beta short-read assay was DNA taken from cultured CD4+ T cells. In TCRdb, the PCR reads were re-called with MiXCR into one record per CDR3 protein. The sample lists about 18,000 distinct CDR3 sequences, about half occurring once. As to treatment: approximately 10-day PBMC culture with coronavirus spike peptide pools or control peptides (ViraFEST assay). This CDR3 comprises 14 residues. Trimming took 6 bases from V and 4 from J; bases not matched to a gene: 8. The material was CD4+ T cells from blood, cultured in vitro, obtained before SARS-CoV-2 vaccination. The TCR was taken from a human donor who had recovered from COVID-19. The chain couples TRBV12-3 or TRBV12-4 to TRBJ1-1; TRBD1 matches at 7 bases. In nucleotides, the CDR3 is TGTGCCAGCAGCCCCGACAGGGTTGGCACTGAAGCTTTCTTT. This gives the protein CASSPDRVGTEAFF.